What follows describes a single TCR beta chain. Its cognate antigen has yet to be identified. There are no base qualities to consult, and no much larger clone falls within one base. Participants in the prospective study were enrolled through a virtual design, were aged roughly 18 to 90 years, and lived in 20 to 30 United States geographic areas. In the prospective study, participants were assigned to cohorts based on the clinical history participants reported in a screening survey and a study questionnaire. ImmuneRACE Cohort 3 recovered participants were defined by two consecutive negative NP/OP PCR tests, healthcare professional clearance, or symptom resolution. In the prospective study, mobile phlebotomists collected whole blood, serum and a nasopharyngeal or oropharyngeal swab from each participant. Prospective study participants could optionally give additional blood draws and questionnaires over a roughly two-month period. Prospective study blood samples were shipped either frozen or at room temperature before DNA extraction.

A distance of 23 bases separates the germline ends of V and J, which lose 4 bases and 7 bases respectively. Including cysteine and phenylalanine, the CDR3 has 17 amino acids. Of all the DNA, just the CDR3 is kept, 51 bases in frame from base 1. The CDR1 and CDR2 encoded by the germline V gene are SGHDT and YYEEEE. This sample was taken from a study of blood T cell repertoires in COVID-19 (dated by TCRdb to about 2020). For the study in its entirety: Samples covering the acute and convalescent phases of COVID-19 were provided by collaborators in the United States, Italy and Spain. A de-identified subject ID, COVID-19 status, age in years and sex were almost always included in the sample metadata. The material from the prospective study consisted of cDNA or gDNA derived from T cells, B-cell-depleted T cells, or PBMCs. Subjects who had been exposed to COVID-19, were actively infected with it, or had recovered from it provided the deeply sampled blood TCRbeta repertoires that made up the dataset. The repertoires were made available in a free public database intended to serve as a resource for research on the immune response to SARS-CoV-2. Samples came from the ongoing ImmuneRACE study (first 160 participants) plus 1,254 subjects from 6 global collaborators. Where HLA class I and class II types were available, the types were taken from metadata supplied by the sample provider, not from assay-based typing. Findings and caveats that apply to the study as a whole: How much clinical and demographic metadata was included differed by source and by participant, and the metadata was provided uncurated.

The immunoSEQ Assay, a bias-controlled multiplex PCR, was used to amplify TCRbeta CDR3 regions from genomic DNA. For the original study's pipeline: The number of nucleated cells in each sample was estimated by amplification of reference gene primers within the assay. To quantify the absolute abundance of each unique TCRbeta CDR3 rearrangement, sequence reads were collapsed and filtered. For each sample, productive Simpson clonality was calculated by taking the square root of Simpson's diversity index across productive rearrangements. TCRdb's version of the immuneACCESS table is confined to in-frame rearrangements and falls short of the full clone set. An unresolved V gene accounts for under half of the shortfall where checked; the remainder is of unknown origin. V and J calls plus clone size are reproduced from that table; the DNA served to infer D and trimming. The sample contains hundreds of thousands of clones, around 89% of them found a single time. The top ten clones comprise over 7.5% of the sample.

The V and J segments used are TRBV5-6 and TRBJ1-4; the D gene is possibly TRBD1, with 5 bases matching. This receptor was identified in a man aged 35 to 55 who had recovered from COVID-19. Sequencing input: PBMCs or T cells enriched from blood (not recorded which). The CDR3 region: CASSPVQVPALGEKLFF. The nucleotides read TGTGCCAGCAGCCCAGTACAGGTTCCGGCCCTTGGTGAAAAACTGTTTTTT.